The clone carrying this TCR beta chain was found a few times. Its specificity is unknown. This record comes from a study of T cell responses to AZD1222 COVID-19 vaccine. The study, taken as a whole, reports: Repertoires were sampled only after the peak T cell response. Of spike-specific TCRs, nearly half reportedly target regions left unmutated in variants.

The repertoire was sequenced with immunoSEQ multiplex PCR; TCRdb's copy has only in-frame clones and lacks some. The table shows about 120,000 clones, with around 87% occurring only once. Trimming removed 3 bases from V and 4 bases from J; junction bases left unmatched: 9. Per germline, CDR1 LGHDT and CDR2 YNNKEL (reference sequence). The CDR3 totals 16 residues. This receptor was identified in an adult who received the AZD1222 COVID-19 vaccine. This rearrangement joins TRBV3-1 (or the pseudogene TRBV3-2) to TRBJ1-3; TRBD1 agrees at 7 bases. Sequenced material: peripheral blood, taken 28 days after the second AZD1222 dose. The CDR3 nucleotides are TGTGCCAGCAGCCATTCGACAGGGCGGTCCGGAAACACCATATATTTT. Translating gives CASSHSTGRSGNTIYF.